The rows below give T cell receptor beta chains drawn from one sample of a study of molecular identifiers for immune sequencing clone quantification. TCRdb redid the calling of the PCR reads with MiXCR, one entry per CDR3 protein. The profile covers about 640,000 distinct CDR3 sequences, with 20% appearing a single time and roughly 0.9% taken by the ten largest. Sequencing was done on a sample of naive CD8+ T cells from blood, with Jurkat cell RNA spiked in. The receptors come from a human donor in good health. Some libraries in this study had Jurkat cell RNA spiked in. CDR3s include the opening cysteine and the closing phenylalanine or tryptophan. A D gene is named only where the DNA matches it firmly. Some rows have no size entry. The others give once, few or many, or a class for an expanded clone.

clone size	J gene	V gene	D gene	CDR3 protein	CDR3 DNA
many	TRBJ1-1	TRBV20-1	.	CSARGTVNTEAFF	TGCAGTGCTAGGGGGACTGTTAACACTGAAGCTTTCTTT
.	TRBJ2-5	TRBV6-2/TRBV6-3	TRBD2	CASAGAWQEAQYF	TGTGCCAGCGCGGGAGCTTGGCAAGAGGCCCAGTACTTC
many	TRBJ2-2	TRBV2	.	CASSEEGEAGELFF	TGTGCCAGCAGTGAGGAGGGGGAGGCCGGGGAGCTGTTTTTT
many	TRBJ1-4	TRBV29-1	TRBD1	CSVRQGTNEKLFF	TGCAGCGTTCGACAGGGAACTAATGAAAAACTGTTTTTT
.	TRBJ2-5	TRBV7-2	.	CASSMDGAEGETQYF	TGTGCCAGCAGCATGGACGGGGCAGAAGGAGAGACCCAGTACTTC
many	TRBJ2-7	TRBV15	.	CATSDGNGYEQYF	TGTGCCACCAGCGACGGGAACGGGTACGAGCAGTACTTC
.	TRBJ2-5	TRBV9	.	CASSRNRDYQETQYF	TGTGCCAGCAGCCGTAACCGGGACTACCAAGAGACCCAGTACTTC
many	TRBJ2-2	TRBV9	TRBD1	CASSAKTGTGILTGELFF	TGTGCCAGCAGCGCAAAGACCGGGACAGGGATCTTGACCGGGGAGCTGTTTTTT
many	TRBJ2-7	TRBV25-1	.	CASSDVIYEQYF	TGTGCCAGCAGTGATGTCATTTACGAGCAGTACTTC
.	TRBJ2-7	TRBV5-1	TRBD1	CASSLGTGGCEQYF	TGCGCCAGCAGCTTGGGGACAGGGGGATGCGAGCAGTACTTC
many	TRBJ1-1	TRBV27	.	CASSLSAGANTEAFF	TGTGCCAGCAGTTTATCGGCAGGGGCGAACACTGAAGCTTTCTTT
.	TRBJ1-6	TRBV7-2	.	CASSSDRSSYNSPLHF	TGTGCCAGCAGCTCAGACCGTAGCTCCTATAATTCACCCCTCCACTTT
many	TRBJ2-3	TRBV28	TRBD2	CASSDGGLAASTDTQYF	TGTGCCAGCAGTGACGGCGGACTAGCGGCTAGCACAGATACGCAGTATTTT
many	TRBJ2-3	TRBV5-4	TRBD2	CASSHGLAGGSSTDTQYF	TGTGCCAGCAGCCATGGACTAGCGGGAGGGTCTTCCACAGATACGCAGTATTTT
many	TRBJ2-7	TRBV5-4	.	CASSLAGSFYEQYF	TGTGCCAGCAGCTTGGCCGGCTCTTTCTACGAGCAGTACTTC
many	TRBJ1-5	TRBV4-1	TRBD1	CASSQDRGQHQPQHF	TGCGCCAGCAGCCAGGACAGGGGGCAACACCAGCCCCAGCATTTT
many	TRBJ1-1	TRBV28	.	CASSSSGTEAFF	TGTGCCAGCAGTTCCTCCGGGACTGAAGCTTTCTTT
many	TRBJ2-3	TRBV5-1	.	CASSLAFFLPADTQYF	TGCGCCAGCAGCTTGGCCTTCTTCCTACCTGCGGATACGCAGTATTTT
.	TRBJ2-7	TRBV20-1	.	CSARVTTDYEQYF	TGCAGTGCTAGAGTTACAACGGACTACGAGCAGTACTTC
many	TRBJ1-1	TRBV28	TRBD1	CASSLIQPGQKAFF	TGTGCCAGCAGTCTTATACAACCGGGACAGAAAGCTTTCTTT
many	TRBJ2-7	TRBV25-1	.	CASSGWTASYEQYF	TGTGCCAGCAGTGGATGGACAGCCTCCTACGAGCAGTACTTC
many	TRBJ2-5	TRBV20-1	TRBD1	CSARESQGAYSRGVETQYF	TGCAGTGCTAGAGAATCGCAGGGGGCGTATTCGCGGGGAGTCGAGACCCAGTACTTC
many	TRBJ1-6	TRBV20-1	TRBD1	CSARTGVIGSPLHF	TGCAGTGCTCGAACAGGGGTTATCGGGTCACCCCTCCACTTT
.	TRBJ1-3	TRBV4-1	.	CASSQAQGDTIYF	TGCGCCAGCAGCCAAGCTCAAGGGGACACCATATATTTT
many	TRBJ2-3	TRBV11-2	.	CASSPPLVGWTDTQYF	TGTGCCAGCAGCCCCCCCTTAGTGGGGTGGACAGATACGCAGTATTTT
.	TRBJ1-1	TRBV6-1	.	CASSALQDSDTEAFF	TGCGCCAGCAGTGCCCTACAGGACAGCGACACTGAAGCTTTCTTT
many	TRBJ2-4	TRBV11-2	.	CASRGVLENIQYF	TGTGCCAGCAGGGGGGTGTTGGAAAACATTCAGTACTTC
many	TRBJ2-7	TRBV4-2	.	CASSQDPEAPYYEQYF	TGTGCCAGCAGCCAAGATCCCGAGGCCCCCTACTACGAGCAGTACTTC
many	TRBJ2-4	TRBV10-3	.	CAIRSYTARIAKNIQYF	TGTGCCATCAGGTCCTACACGGCGCGTATAGCCAAAAACATTCAGTACTTC
many	TRBJ2-3	TRBV20-1	TRBD1	CSAALGQGGADTQYF	TGCAGTGCTGCTCTAGGACAGGGGGGAGCAGATACGCAGTATTTT
many	TRBJ2-7	TRBV30	.	CAWSPGTSSYEQYF	TGTGCCTGGAGTCCCGGGACGTCATCCTACGAGCAGTACTTC
.	TRBJ1-4	TRBV5-4	.	CASSSNSGSSNEKLFF	TGTGCCAGCAGCTCGAACTCAGGGTCAAGTAATGAAAAACTGTTTTTT
few	TRBJ2-1	TRBV27	TRBD2	CASLGGGSYNEQFF	TGTGCCAGCCTGGGGGGGGGGTCCTACAATGAGCAGTTCTTC
many	TRBJ1-1	TRBV28	.	CASSLSGGQEAFF	TGTGCCAGCAGTTTATCGGGGGGGCAAGAAGCTTTCTTT
.	TRBJ2-1	TRBV7-9	TRBD2	CASSHTSGSRYEQFF	TGTGCCAGCAGCCATACTAGCGGGAGTAGGTATGAGCAGTTCTTC
many	TRBJ2-6	TRBV28	.	CASNDGSSGANVLTF	TGTGCCAGCAACGACGGGAGCTCTGGGGCCAACGTCCTGACTTTC
few	TRBJ2-1	TRBV2	TRBD1	CARDRDSSYNEQFF	TGTGCCAGAGACCGGGACAGCTCCTACAATGAGCAGTTCTTC